The T cell receptor beta chain described here comes from a study of OX40 agonist ivuxolimab in advanced cancers. Study-wide results and caveats: Near-lowest levels of clonal expansion characterized partial responders at 0.1-3.0 mg/kg.

About this clone itself: Its matching antigen is unknown.

Profiling relied on immunoSEQ multiplex PCR, and the TCRdb table lists in-frame clones only, not all of them. This table has 65,000 to 85,000 clones, roughly 90% appearing once. From germline, CDR1 is KGHSH and CDR2 LQKENI. V gave up 3 bases and J gave up 4 bases, with 13 bases separating them. This CDR3 contains 14 residues. The V gene is TRBV18, the J gene TRBJ2-7; D ambiguous. Source: CD4+ or CD8+ T cells sorted from blood, taken in a trial of the OX40 agonist ivuxolimab. This clonotype was sampled from an adult with an advanced solid tumor such as melanoma, head and neck, liver or kidney cancer. The CDR3 DNA follows: TGTGCCAGCTCACCGGCGATGACCGGTTACGAGCAGTACTTC. Its translation is CASSPAMTGYEQYF.